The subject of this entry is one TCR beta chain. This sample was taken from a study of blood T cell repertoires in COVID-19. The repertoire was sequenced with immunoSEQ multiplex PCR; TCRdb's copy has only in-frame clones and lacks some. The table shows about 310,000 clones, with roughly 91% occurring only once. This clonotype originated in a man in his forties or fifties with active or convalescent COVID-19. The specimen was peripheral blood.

CDR3 sequence: CASSGGEPLHF. For the CDR3, the DNA is TGTGCCAGCAGCGGAGGAGAGCCCCTCCACTTT. The chain uses TRBV2 and TRBJ1-6; D not certain. This CDR3 has 11 residues. V dropped 6 bases and J dropped 13 bases, with 10 bases sitting between them. CDR1 is SNHLY and CDR2 is FYNNEI in the germline V gene.